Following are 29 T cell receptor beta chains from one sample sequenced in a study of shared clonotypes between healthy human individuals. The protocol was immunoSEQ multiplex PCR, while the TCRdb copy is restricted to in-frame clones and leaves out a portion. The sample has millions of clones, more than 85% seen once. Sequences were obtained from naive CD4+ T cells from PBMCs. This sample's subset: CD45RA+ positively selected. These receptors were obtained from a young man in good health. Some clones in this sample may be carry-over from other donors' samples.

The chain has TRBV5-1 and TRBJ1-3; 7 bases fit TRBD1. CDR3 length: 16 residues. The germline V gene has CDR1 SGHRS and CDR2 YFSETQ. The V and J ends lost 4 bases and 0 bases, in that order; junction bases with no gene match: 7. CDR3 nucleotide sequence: TGCGCCAGCAGCCGCCGGGACAGTGACTCTGGAAACACCATATATTTT. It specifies CASSRRDSDSGNTIYF.

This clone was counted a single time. The CDR3 is CASSELGTGANYGYTF. CDR3 in DNA: TGTGCCAGCAGTGAATTGGGAACAGGGGCTAACTATGGCTACACCTTC. The rearrangement joins TRBV25-1 to TRBJ1-2; 7 bases map to TRBD1. From germline, CDR1 is MGHDK and CDR2 SYGVNS. The junction had 5 bases not matched to a gene; V was cut back by 1 base and J by 0 bases. The CDR3 covers 16 residues.

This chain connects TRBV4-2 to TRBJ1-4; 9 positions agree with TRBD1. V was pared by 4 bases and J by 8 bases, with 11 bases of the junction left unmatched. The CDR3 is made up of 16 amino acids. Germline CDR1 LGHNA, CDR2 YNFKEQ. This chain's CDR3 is CASSRERTGGNEKLFF. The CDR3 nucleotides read TGTGCCAGCAGCCGAGAGAGAACAGGGGGCAACGAAAAACTGTTTTTT.

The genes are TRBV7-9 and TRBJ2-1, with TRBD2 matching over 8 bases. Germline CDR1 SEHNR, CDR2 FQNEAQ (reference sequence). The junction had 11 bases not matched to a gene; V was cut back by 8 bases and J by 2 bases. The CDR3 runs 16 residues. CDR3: CASGSREGFPYNEQFF. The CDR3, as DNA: TGTGCCAGCGGTAGTCGGGAGGGGTTCCCCTACAATGAGCAGTTCTTC.

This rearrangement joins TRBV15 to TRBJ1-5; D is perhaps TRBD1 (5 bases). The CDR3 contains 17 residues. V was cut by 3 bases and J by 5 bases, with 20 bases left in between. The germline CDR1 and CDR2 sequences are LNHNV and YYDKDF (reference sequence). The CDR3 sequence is CATSSPGRTSGDQPQHF. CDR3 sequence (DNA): TGTGCCACCAGCAGCCCTGGAAGGACATCGGGCGATCAGCCCCAGCATTTT.

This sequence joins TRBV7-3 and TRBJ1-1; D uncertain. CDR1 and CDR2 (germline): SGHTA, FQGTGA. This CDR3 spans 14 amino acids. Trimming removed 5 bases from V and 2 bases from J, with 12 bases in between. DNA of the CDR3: TGTGCCAGCAGCCCCGACGGCCGAAACACTGAAGCTTTCTTT. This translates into CASSPDGRNTEAFF.

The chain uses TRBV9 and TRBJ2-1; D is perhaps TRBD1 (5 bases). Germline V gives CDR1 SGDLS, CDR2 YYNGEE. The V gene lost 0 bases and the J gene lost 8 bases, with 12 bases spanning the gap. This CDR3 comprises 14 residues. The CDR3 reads CASSVAIVRDEQFF. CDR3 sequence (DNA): TGTGCCAGCAGCGTAGCGATAGTCAGGGATGAGCAGTTCTTC.

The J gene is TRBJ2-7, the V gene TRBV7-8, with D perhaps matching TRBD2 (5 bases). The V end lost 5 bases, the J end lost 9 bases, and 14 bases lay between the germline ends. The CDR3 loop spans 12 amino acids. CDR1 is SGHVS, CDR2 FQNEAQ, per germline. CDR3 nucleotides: TGTGCCAGCAGCCCGGGCGGGTCGGGGCAGTACTTC. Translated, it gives CASSPGGSGQYF.

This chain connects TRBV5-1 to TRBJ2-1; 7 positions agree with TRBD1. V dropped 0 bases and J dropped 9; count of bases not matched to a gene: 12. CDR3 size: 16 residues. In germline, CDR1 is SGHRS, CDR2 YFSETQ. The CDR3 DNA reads TGCGCCAGCAGCTTGGAGGGACAGCCCGGGGAGAGTGAGCAGTTCTTC. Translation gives CASSLEGQPGESEQFF.

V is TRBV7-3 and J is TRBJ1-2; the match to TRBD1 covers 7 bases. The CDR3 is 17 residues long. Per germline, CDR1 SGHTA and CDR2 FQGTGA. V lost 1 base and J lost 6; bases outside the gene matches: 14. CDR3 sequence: CASSLKAPGTERNGYTF. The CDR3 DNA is TGTGCCAGCAGCTTAAAAGCACCCGGGACAGAAAGAAATGGCTACACCTTC.

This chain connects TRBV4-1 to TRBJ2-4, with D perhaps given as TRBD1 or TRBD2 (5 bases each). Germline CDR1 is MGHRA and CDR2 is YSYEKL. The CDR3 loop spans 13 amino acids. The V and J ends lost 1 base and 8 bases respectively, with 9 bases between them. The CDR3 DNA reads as TGCGCCAGCAGCCAAGGGCTGGGGGACATTCAGTACTTC. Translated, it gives CASSQGLGDIQYF.

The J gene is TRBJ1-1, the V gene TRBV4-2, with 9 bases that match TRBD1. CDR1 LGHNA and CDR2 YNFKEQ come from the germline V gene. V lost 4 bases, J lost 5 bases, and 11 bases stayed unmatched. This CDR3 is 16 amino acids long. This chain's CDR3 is CASSRKTGGLGTEAFF. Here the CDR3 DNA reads TGTGCCAGCAGCCGAAAGACAGGGGGGTTAGGTACTGAAGCTTTCTTT.

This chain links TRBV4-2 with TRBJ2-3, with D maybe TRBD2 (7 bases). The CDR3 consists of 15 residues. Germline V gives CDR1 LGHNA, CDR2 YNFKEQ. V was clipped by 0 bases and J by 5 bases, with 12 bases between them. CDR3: CASSQERGRVDTQYF. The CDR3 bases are TGTGCCAGCAGCCAAGAGAGGGGGAGGGTAGATACGCAGTATTTT.

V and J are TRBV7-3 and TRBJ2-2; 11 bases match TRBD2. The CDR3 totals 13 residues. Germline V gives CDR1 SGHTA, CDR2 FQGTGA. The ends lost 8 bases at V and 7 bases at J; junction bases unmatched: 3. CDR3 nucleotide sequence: TGTGCCAGCGGCGGGACTAGCGGCGGGGAGCTGTTTTTT. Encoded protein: CASGGTSGGELFF.

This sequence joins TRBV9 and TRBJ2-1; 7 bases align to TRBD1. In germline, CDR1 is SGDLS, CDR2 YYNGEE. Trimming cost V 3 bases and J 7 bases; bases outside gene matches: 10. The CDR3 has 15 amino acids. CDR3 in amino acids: CASSDRGMQFNEQFF. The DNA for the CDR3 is TGTGCCAGCAGCGACAGGGGTATGCAATTTAATGAGCAGTTCTTC. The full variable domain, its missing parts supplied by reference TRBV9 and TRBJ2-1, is DSGVTQTPKHLITATGQRVTLRCSPRSGDLSVYWYQQSLDQGLQFLIQYYNGEERAKGNILERFSAQQFPDLHSELNLSSLELGDSALYFCASSDRGMQFNEQFFGPGTRLTVL.

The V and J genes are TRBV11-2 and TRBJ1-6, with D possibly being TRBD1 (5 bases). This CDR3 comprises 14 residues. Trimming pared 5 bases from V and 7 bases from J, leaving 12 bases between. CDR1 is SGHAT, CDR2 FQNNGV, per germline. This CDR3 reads CASSAWGDNSPLHF. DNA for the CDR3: TGTGCCAGCAGCGCGTGGGGGGACAATTCACCCCTCCACTTT.

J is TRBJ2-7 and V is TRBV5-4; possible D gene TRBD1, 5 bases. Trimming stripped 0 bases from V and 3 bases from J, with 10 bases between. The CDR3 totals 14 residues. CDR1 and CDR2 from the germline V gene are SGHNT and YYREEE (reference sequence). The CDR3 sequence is CASSLASGIYEQYF. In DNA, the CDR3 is TGTGCCAGCAGCTTGGCCTCAGGGATCTACGAGCAGTACTTC.

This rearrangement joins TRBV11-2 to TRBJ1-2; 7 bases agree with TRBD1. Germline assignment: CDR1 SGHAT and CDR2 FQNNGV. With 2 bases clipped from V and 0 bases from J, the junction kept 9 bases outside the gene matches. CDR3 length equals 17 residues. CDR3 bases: TGTGCCAGCAGCTTACGTCCAGGGGGTGGTTCTAACTATGGCTACACCTTC. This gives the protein CASSLRPGGGSNYGYTF.

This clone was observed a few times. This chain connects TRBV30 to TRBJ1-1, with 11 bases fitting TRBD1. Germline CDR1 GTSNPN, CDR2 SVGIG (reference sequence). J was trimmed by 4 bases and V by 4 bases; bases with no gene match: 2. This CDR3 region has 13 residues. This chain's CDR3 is CAWTGQGGTEAFF. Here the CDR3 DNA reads TGTGCCTGGACGGGACAGGGGGGCACTGAAGCTTTCTTT.

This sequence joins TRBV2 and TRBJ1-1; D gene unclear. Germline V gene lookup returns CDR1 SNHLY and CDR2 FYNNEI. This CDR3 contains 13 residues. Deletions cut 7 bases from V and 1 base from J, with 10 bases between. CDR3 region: CASIRQENTEAFF. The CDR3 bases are TGTGCCAGCATCCGGCAGGAGAACACTGAAGCTTTCTTT.

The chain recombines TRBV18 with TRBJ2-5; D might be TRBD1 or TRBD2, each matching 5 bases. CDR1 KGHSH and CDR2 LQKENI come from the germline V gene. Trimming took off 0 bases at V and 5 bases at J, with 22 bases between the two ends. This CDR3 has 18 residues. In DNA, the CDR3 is TGTGCCAGCTCACCACCCATCGGGACCTCCGGGCCACCGGAGACCCAGTACTTC. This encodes CASSPPIGTSGPPETQYF.

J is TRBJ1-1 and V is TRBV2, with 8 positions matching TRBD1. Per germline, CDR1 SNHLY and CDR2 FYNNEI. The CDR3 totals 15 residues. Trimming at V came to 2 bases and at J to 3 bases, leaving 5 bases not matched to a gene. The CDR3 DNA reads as TGTGCCAGCAGTGAACAGGGGGACAGGTACACTGAAGCTTTCTTT. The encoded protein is CASSEQGDRYTEAFF.

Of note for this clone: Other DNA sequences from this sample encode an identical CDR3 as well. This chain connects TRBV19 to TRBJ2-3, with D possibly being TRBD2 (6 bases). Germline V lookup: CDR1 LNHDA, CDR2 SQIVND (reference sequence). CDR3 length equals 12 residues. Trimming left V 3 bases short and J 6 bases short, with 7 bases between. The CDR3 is CASSMGTDTQYF. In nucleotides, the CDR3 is TGTGCCAGTAGTATGGGGACTGATACGCAGTATTTT.

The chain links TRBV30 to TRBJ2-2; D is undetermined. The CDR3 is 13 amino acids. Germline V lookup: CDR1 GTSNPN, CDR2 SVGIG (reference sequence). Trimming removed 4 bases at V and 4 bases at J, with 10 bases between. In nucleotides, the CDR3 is TGTGCCTGGAATCTTATGAGCACCGGGGAGCTGTTTTTT. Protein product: CAWNLMSTGELFF. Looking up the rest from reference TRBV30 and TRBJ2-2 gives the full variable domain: SQTIHQWPATLVQPVGSPLSLECTVEGTSNPNLYWYRQAAGRGLQLLFYSVGIGQISSEVPQNLSASRPQDRQFILSSKKLLLSDSGFYLCAWNLMSTGELFFGEGSRLTVL.

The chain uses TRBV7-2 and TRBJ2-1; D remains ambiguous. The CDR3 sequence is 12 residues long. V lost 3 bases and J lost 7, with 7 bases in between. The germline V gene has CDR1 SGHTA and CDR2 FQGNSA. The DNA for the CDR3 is TGTGCCAGCAGCTTCTACCCAAATGAGCAGTTCTTC. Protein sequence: CASSFYPNEQFF.

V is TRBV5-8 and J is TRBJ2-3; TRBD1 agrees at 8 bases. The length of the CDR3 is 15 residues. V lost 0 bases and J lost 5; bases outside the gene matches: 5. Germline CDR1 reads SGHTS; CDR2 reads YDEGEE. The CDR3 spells CASSLAPRGQDTQYF. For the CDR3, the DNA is TGTGCCAGCAGCTTGGCCCCCAGGGGGCAAGATACGCAGTATTTT.

CDR3: CASSEGKSSGIFEYF. The CDR3 DNA sequence: TGTGCCAGCAGTGAAGGAAAGTCTAGCGGGATATTCGAGTACTTC. The chain combines TRBV2 with TRBJ2-5; TRBD2 matches 9 bases. The CDR3 contains 15 residues. V lost 1 base and J lost 12; bases outside the gene matches: 12. Germline assignment: CDR1 SNHLY and CDR2 FYNNEI.

CDR3 nucleotides: TGTGCCAGCAGTCAACAGGGATTTGGCAATCAGCCCCAGCATTTT. Protein: CASSQQGFGNQPQHF. This chain uses TRBV27 with TRBJ1-5; a possible D gene is TRBD1 (6 bases). Germline V gives CDR1 MNHEY, CDR2 SMNVEV (reference sequence). V shed 5 bases and J shed 2 bases, with 13 bases lying between them. The CDR3 length is 15 residues.

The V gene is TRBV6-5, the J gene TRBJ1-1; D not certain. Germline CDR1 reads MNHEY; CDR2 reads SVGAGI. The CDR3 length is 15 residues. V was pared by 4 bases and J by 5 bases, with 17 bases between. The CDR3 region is CASSFTLQGGTEAFF. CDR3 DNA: TGTGCCAGCAGTTTTACCTTACAAGGAGGGACTGAAGCTTTCTTT.